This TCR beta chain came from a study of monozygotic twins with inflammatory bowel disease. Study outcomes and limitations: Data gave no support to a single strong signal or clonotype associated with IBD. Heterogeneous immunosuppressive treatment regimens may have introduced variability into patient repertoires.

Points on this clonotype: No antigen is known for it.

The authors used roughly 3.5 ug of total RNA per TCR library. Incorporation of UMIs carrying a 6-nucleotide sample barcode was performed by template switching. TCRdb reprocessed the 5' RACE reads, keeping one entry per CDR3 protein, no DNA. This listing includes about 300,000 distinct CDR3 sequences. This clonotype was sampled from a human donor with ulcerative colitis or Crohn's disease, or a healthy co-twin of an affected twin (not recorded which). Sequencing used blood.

CDR3 in amino acids: CASSQDLGVEETQYF. The chain combines TRBV4-3 with TRBJ2-5. Germline CDR1 is LGHNA and CDR2 is YSLEER. The CDR3 has 15 amino acids.